This T cell receptor (beta chain) was captured by sequencing in a study of human T cells and chemical hapten exposure (dated by TCRdb to 2020 to 2022). Describing the broader study: For sensitization, 2% DPC in acetone was applied to a roughly 2 cm by roughly 2 cm area of upper inner arm skin. Throughout the study period of 20 to 25 weeks, patients also received therapeutic DPC doses to the scalp every week. Patch testing was done on the upper back using Finn chambers containing 0.01% DPC, and results were scored after 6 days according to International Contact Dermatitis Research Group standards. Alopecia areata with under or over 50% scalp involvement, alopecia totalis and alopecia universalis were represented in the patient cohort, which was mostly female. The libraries were sequenced as a pool, and the TCR yield per sample differed mostly because of small variations in library volumes within the pool. Peripheral blood TCR repertoire changes were tracked in vivo in alopecia patients during primary and secondary sensitization to the hapten diphenylcyclopropenone (DPC). Blood samples were taken from patients before sensitization (week 0) and then at 2, 6 and about 24 weeks after DPC sensitization. About 27 alopecia patients gave blood for TCR sequencing at one to four time points (pre-sensitization, 2, 6 and 24 weeks). Study-wide findings and limitations: Repeated subsampling changed both the strength of the expansion versus patch-test correlation and the threshold at which the correlation became significant. Compared with pre-sensitization or healthy control sets, expanded TCRs formed significantly more large CDR3 similarity clusters, which is consistent with antigen-driven responses. The number of TCRs above 1 in 1000 frequency did not change with DPC sensitization; there was no evidence of global repertoire structure alterations. Alopecia, a presumed autoimmune disease, was present in all patients, so the immune response of the patients might differ from that of healthy individuals. The number of PT1 expanded TCRs positively correlated with patch test score, significant at thresholds 8, 16 and 32 but not 4.

V sheds 3 bases and J sheds 6 bases, leaving 6 bases between their ends. CDR1 MNHEY and CDR2 SVGEGT are derived from the germline V gene. The CDR3 holds 11 amino acids from the cysteine to the phenylalanine. Only the CDR3 DNA stays, 33 bases, in frame from base 1. The method behind the library was RACE. These reads were obtained on a NextSeq 500. Library preparation attached unique molecular identifiers to individual cDNA molecules for quantitative, reproducible TCR counting. For every blood RNA sample, sequencing covered both the TCR alpha and TCR beta chains. In the original analysis: Samples had a median of roughly 91,000 TCRs, with a range from roughly 23,224 to 700,000. The Decombinator software suite was used to annotate V, J and CDR3 in the TCR reads. To make PS versus PT1 abundance plots, every sample was subsampled to the same number of TCRs (28,000). TCRs were defined as expanded if absent before sensitization and observed at least eight times at the 2-week time point. Using fastp at Q25 and MiXCR, TCRdb reprocessed the public reads and kept productive beta chains. Each entry merges the rows of one CDR3 protein and shows their most common DNA and genes. None of the V and J calls come from the authors' own analysis; TCRdb made them. This sample is represented by roughly 200,000 distinct CDR3 sequences; 20% to 25% of them were singletons. Roughly 2.5% of the sample is taken by the ten largest.

The sample's time point label is to be understood as: patch test 3, about 24 weeks after DPC sensitization. The treatment or condition label, as the study defines it: therapeutic diphenylcyclopropenone sensitization with weekly scalp DPC. Blood at each patch-test visit was drawn before the patch test was applied. Patients were considered eligible if aged 18 to 70, diagnosed with alopecia and deemed suitable for DPC therapy, and patients were excluded if pregnant. Total RNA was extracted from unfractionated whole blood collected in Tempus Blood RNA tubes. As regards this clonotype: What this receptor recognizes is not known. There are no base qualities to consult, and no much larger clone falls within one base.

Recombination linked TRBV6-2 or TRBV6-3 to TRBJ2-7; the D gene cannot be named for sure. The sequence came from a woman aged 40 to 55 with alopecia areata. Some clones in this sample may be carry-over from other donors' samples. Sequenced here: whole blood, sampled in connection with sensitization to the hapten diphenylcyclopropenone (DPC). CDR3 sequence: CASSYQVEQYF. In nucleotides, the sequence is TGTGCCAGCAGTTATCAAGTCGAGCAGTACTTC.